This record covers a single T cell receptor beta chain. The antigen is undetermined. The V gene end was trimmed by 3 bases and the J gene end by 7 bases; junction bases not matched to a gene: 6. The CDR3 covers 14 residues. Germline values: CDR1 SGHRS, CDR2 YFSETQ. Every subset had its genomic DNA shared out evenly among several immunoSEQ plates. Generated by immunoSEQ multiplex PCR, the TCRdb table keeps only in-frame clones and is missing some. In the table there are around 1.1 million clones, more than 75% of which are singletons. The data derive from a study of shared clonotypes between healthy human individuals. General study findings and limits: Naive subsets usually exceeded memory subsets in estimated richness.

Donors were healthy HIV-negative adults without recent acute infections or vaccinations. Sequencing input: memory CD4+ T cells from PBMCs. The subset here: CD45RA-negative fraction. J is TRBJ2-7 and V is TRBV5-1; 11 bases are shared with TRBD1. The clonotype was recovered from a man younger than 35 in good health. Some clones in this sample may be carry-over from other donors' samples. The CDR3 loop is CASSSTGTGGEQYF. The CDR3, as DNA: TGCGCCAGCAGCTCGACCGGGACAGGGGGTGAGCAGTACTTC.